This entry describes one T cell receptor (beta chain). Germline-derived CDR1 and CDR2 are MNHNY and SVGAGI (reference sequence). CDR3 length equals 14 residues. V lost 2 bases, J lost 2 bases, and 9 bases lay in between. The data were taken from a study of blood T cell repertoires in COVID-19. Sequenced by immunoSEQ multiplex PCR; TCRdb stores in-frame clones only, minus some. This table holds about 250,000 clones, around 88% found once. This receptor was taken from a young man with acute or convalescent COVID-19. The chain couples TRBV6-6 to TRBJ2-5; no clear D. The specimen sequenced was peripheral blood. CDR3 coding DNA: TGTGCCAGCAGTTACCTCGGGTTACAAGAGACCCAGTACTTC. Encoded protein: CASSYLGLQETQYF.